This T cell receptor (beta chain) appears in the sequencing data of a study of cytomegalovirus exposure and HLA in healthy donors (dated by TCRdb to the late 2010s). Regarding the study in general: According to a later analysis, the 120 or so validation repertoires were produced on the same platform as the 680 or so repertoires of the first cohort. The study aimed to test whether signatures of past pathogen exposure could be identified by cataloging public T cell receptors. Besides the first cohort of more than 650 subjects, a separate validation cohort made up of about 120 different subjects was used. High-throughput TCR immunosequencing, statistical association of individual TCRs with disease status, and machine learning were combined to predict cytomegalovirus infection status. Overall study results and their limits: The authors suggested that the approach could potentially be extended to other disease states and immunological phenotypes. Three of the identified cytomegalovirus-associated TCR beta chains were confirmed in vitro to be specific for cytomegalovirus antigens. In the study, about 150 TCR beta chains were listed as associated with cytomegalovirus. In a later analysis, TCRs clustered in the first cohort were found to also tend to co-occur in the 110 or so validation repertoires, with around 94% of cluster scores above 0. The classifier was reported to diagnose cytomegalovirus status with high specificity and sensitivity in both the original cohort and the validation cohort. A later analysis lacked HLA typing for the validation cohort, so it scored co-occurrence in that cohort across all 110 or so repertoires. Across donors, most TCR sequences were observed very rarely, whereas some public TCRs were present in many individuals.

The CDR3, cysteine through phenylalanine, is 14 amino acids long. CDR3 DNA is the only sequence kept; it has 42 bases, read in frame from the first base. Relative to germline, V is missing 4 bases and J is missing 2 bases, with 3 bases of the junction outside any gene match. CDR1 and CDR2, per the germline V gene, are SGHDT and YYEEEE. The donors were included in the validation cohort of some 120 subjects, a group kept apart from the roughly 670-subject first cohort. To note about this clone: Its antigen is currently not known. No much larger clone exists at a distance of one base, and base qualities are not known.

Receptor amplification or capture employed the immunoSEQ multiplex PCR assay. On the authors' methods: A statistical classification framework was built for diagnosing cytomegalovirus status from the catalog of TCR beta chain sequences. The clones in this table, taken by TCRdb from immuneACCESS, are in-frame only. Not every clone is retained; where verified, under half of the shortfall comes from an unresolved V gene, and the cause of the rest is unknown. V, J and clone size reflect that table, while D and trimming were determined from the DNA. In all, the sample holds about 200,000 clones, and around 90% of those were seen once. The ten largest clonotypes hold 2.9% of the sample.

Here the chain combines TRBV5-6 and TRBJ2-4, with 7 central nucleotides matching TRBD1. The sample was PBMCs. The receptor was derived from a young woman in good health and CMV-seronegative. The DNA sequence is given as TGTGCCAGCAGCCCGGGACAGACCAAAAACATTCAGTACTTC. Its translation is CASSPGQTKNIQYF.